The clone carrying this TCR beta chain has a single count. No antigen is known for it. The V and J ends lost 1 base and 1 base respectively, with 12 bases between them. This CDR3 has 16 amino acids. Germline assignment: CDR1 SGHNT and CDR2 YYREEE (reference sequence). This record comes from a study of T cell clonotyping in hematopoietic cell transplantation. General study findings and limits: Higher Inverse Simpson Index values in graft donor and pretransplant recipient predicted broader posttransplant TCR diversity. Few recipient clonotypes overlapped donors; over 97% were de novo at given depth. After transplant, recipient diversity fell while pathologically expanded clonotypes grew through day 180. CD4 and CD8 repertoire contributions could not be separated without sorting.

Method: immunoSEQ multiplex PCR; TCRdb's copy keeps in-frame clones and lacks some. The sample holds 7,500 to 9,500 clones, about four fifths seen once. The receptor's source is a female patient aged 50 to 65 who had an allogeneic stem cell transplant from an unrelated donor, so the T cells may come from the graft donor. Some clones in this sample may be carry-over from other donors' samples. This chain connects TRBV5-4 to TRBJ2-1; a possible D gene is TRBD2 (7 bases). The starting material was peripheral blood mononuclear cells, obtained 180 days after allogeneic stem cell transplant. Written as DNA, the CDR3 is TGTGCCAGCAGCTTGAATGGGGGGGCGTCCTACAATGAGCAGTTCTTC. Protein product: CASSLNGGASYNEQFF.